This T cell receptor (beta chain) was identified in a study of identifying expanded T cells in peripheral blood. Study-wide results and caveats: About 1.2 clones differed between technical replicates, versus about 16 and 19 over time. Clone count variance between roughly 2-week samples rose with total template count.

About this clone: Its matching antigen is unknown.

TCRdb keeps only in-frame clones here, not all; method: immunoSEQ multiplex PCR. The data contain under 85,000 clones, about four fifths of them singletons. No infections or other immune events were documented during collection. The CDR3 runs to 16 residues. The V segment lost 5 bases and the J segment 1 base; nucleotides outside the gene matches: 9. Germline V lookup: CDR1 SGHRS, CDR2 YFSETQ. Sequencing used blood. The source is a person between 18 and 75 years old in good health. This chain joins TRBV5-1 and TRBJ2-5, with TRBD2 matching over 9 bases. The CDR3: CASSRQGLAIQETQYF. The CDR3, as DNA: TGCGCCAGCAGTCGCCAGGGACTAGCCATCCAAGAGACCCAGTACTTC.